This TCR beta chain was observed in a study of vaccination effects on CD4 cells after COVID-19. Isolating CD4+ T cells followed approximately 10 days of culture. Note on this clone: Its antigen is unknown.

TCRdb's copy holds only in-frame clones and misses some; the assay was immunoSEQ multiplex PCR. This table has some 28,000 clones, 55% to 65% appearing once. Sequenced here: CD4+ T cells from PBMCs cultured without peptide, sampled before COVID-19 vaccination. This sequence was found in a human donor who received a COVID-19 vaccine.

DNA of the CDR3: TGTGCCAGCAGCTGGACTAGCGGGAGACGGGGTGAGCAGTTCTTC. Translated, it gives CASSWTSGRRGEQFF. The chain links TRBV7-9 to TRBJ2-1; 13 bases agree with TRBD2. This CDR3 contains 15 residues. Losses at the gene ends were 4 bases for V and 9 bases for J; bases not matched to a gene: 6. Looked up from germline, CDR1 is SEHNR and CDR2 is FQNEAQ (reference sequence).